The sequence of this T cell receptor (beta chain) was determined in a study of cytomegalovirus exposure and HLA in healthy donors. Whole-study results and caveats: In a later analysis, the majority of CMV-associated beta chains seemingly showed HLA restriction. One variant, a missense change in DCLRE1C, was linked in a later analysis to TCR beta V- and J-gene trimming.

Regarding this clone: As yet, its antigen is unknown.

The primer mix had 60 Vbeta and 13 Jbeta primers. The data were produced by immunoSEQ multiplex PCR, yet TCRdb's version contains in-frame clones alone and is incomplete. Found here are 200,000 to 250,000 clones; the top ten clones hold approximately 0.98%. Germline lookup yields CDR1 SQVTM and CDR2 ANQGSEA. CDR3 size: 11 residues. The ends were cut back, 4 bases at V and 3 bases at J, with 3 bases in the middle. The chain recombines TRBV29-1 with TRBJ2-2, with unresolved D. Sequencing input: PBMCs. The receptor was derived from a woman in her thirties in good health and CMV-seropositive. The CDR3 DNA follows: TGCAGCGTTGTCGACACCGGGGAGCTGTTTTTT. Translating gives CSVVDTGELFF.